This TCR beta chain is drawn from a study of CD8 T cells in ankylosing spondylitis. For this clonotype: A much bigger clone sits one base away, suggesting this may be a read error.

TCRdb used MiXCR to reprocess the 5' RACE reads, holding one entry per CDR3 protein. The sample gives about 240,000 distinct CDR3 sequences, 8.6% of which show up once; 6.5% to 7% is in the top ten. Deletions cut 5 bases from V and 6 bases from J, with 23 bases between. The CDR3 length is 17 residues. The chain combines TRBV12-3 or TRBV12-4 with TRBJ2-1, with D possibly matching TRBD1 (6 bases). The sequenced material came from blood, either unsorted or a sorted T cell fraction (not recorded which). This clonotype was sampled from a male donor with ankylosing spondylitis or in good health (not recorded which). CDR3 residues: CASSLTGWTASVNEQFF. The CDR3 DNA follows: TGTGCCAGCAGTCTCACCGGTTGGACAGCATCAGTCAATGAGCAGTTCTTC.